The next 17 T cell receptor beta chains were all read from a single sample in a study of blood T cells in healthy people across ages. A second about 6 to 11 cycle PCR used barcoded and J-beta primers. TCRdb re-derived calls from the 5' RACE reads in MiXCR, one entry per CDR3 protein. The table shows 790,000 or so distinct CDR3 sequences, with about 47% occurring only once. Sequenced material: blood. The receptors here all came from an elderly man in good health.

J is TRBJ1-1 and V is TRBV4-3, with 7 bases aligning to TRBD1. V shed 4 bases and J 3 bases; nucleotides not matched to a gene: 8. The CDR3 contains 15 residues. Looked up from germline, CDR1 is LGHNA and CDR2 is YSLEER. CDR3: CASSRAHTGDTEAFF. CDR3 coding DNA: TGCGCCAGCAGCCGCGCACACACAGGGGACACTGAAGCTTTCTTT.

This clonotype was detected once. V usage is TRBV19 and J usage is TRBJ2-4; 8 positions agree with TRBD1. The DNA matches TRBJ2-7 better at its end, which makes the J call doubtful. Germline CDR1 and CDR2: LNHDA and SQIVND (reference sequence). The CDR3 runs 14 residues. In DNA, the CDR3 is TGTGCCAGTAGCTACAACAGGGGGAATTACGAGCAGTACTTC. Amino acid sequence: CASSYNRGNYEQYF.

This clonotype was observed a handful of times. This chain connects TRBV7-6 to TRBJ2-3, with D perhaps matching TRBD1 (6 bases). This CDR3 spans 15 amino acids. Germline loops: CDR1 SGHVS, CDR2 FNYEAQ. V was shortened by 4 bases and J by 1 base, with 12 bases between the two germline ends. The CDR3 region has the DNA TGTGCCAGCAGCTCAGGGGCCCGTGGCACAGATACGCAGTATTTT. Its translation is CASSSGARGTDTQYF.

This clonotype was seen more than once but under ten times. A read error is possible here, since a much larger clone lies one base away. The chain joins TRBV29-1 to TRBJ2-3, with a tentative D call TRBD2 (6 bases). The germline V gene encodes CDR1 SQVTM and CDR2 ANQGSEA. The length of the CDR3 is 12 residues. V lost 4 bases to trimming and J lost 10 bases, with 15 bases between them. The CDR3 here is CSVGGANGAQYF. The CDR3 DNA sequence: TGCAGCGTTGGCGGGGCCAACGGGGCGCAGTATTTT.

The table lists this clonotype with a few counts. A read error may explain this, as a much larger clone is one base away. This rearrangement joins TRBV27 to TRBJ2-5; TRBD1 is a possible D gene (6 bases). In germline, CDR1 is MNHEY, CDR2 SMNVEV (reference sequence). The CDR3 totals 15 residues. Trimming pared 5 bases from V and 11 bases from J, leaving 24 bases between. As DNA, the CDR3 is TGTGCCAGCAGTAAGACAGGAACAGGATACAATGAGCAGTACTTC. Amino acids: CASSKTGTGYNEQYF.

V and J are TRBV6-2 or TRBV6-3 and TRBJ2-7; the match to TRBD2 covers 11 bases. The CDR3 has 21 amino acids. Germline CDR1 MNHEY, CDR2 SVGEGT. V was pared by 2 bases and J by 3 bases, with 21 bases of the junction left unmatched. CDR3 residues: CASSYPSLAGGPKIGFYEQYF. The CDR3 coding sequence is TGTGCCAGCAGTTACCCTTCCTTAGCGGGAGGGCCGAAAATTGGTTTCTACGAGCAGTACTTC.

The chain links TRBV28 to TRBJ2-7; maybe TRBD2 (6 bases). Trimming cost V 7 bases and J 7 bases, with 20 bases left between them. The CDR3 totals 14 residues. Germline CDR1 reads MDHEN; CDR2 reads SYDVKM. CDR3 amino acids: CASTPRLATGEQYF. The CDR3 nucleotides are TGTGCCAGCACCCCTCGGCTAGCGACGGGAGAGCAGTACTTC.

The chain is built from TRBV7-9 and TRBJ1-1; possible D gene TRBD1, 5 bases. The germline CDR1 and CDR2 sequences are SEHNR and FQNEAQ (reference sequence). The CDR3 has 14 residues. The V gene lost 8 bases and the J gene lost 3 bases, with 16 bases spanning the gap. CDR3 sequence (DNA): TGTGCCAGCGTCCCACTTCTACAGGACACTGAAGCTTTCTTT. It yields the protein CASVPLLQDTEAFF.

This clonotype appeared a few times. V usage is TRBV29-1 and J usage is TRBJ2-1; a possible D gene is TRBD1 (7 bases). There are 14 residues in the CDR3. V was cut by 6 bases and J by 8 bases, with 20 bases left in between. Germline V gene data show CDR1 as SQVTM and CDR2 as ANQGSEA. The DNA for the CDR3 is TGCAGCGTCAATCGTGGAGGGGGCGGGTATGAGCAGTTCTTC. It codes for CSVNRGGGGYEQFF.

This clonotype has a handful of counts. The CDR3 spells CATSVGGSRYEQYF. CDR3 in DNA: TGTGCCACCTCTGTGGGCGGGAGTAGGTACGAGCAGTACTTC. V and J are TRBV6-6 and TRBJ2-7; 7 positions match TRBD2. The CDR3 runs 14 residues. V trimming: 10 bases; J trimming: 4 bases; junction bases outside the gene matches: 13. Looked up from germline, CDR1 is MNHNY and CDR2 is SVGAGI (reference sequence).

CDR3 region: CASSRLAGPTTYEQYF. The CDR3 DNA sequence: TGCGCCAGCAGCCGACTAGCGGGACCAACTACCTACGAGCAGTACTTC. V and J are TRBV5-1 and TRBJ2-7, with TRBD2 matching over 11 bases. Germline V gene sequence: CDR1 SGHRS, CDR2 YFSETQ. The CDR3 is made up of 16 amino acids. V trimming: 4 bases; J trimming: 2 bases; junction bases outside the gene matches: 8.

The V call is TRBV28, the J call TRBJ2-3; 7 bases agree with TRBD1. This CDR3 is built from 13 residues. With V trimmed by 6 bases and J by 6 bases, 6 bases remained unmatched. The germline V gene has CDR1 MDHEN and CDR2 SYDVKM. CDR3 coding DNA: TGTGCCAGCAGGGGACAGCCGGACGATACGCAGTATTTT. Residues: CASRGQPDDTQYF.

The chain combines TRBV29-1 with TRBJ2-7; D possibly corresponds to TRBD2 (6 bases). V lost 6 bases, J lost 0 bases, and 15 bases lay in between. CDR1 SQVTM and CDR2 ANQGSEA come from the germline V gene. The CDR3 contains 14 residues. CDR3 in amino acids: CSVYTEGGSYEQYF. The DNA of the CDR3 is TGCAGCGTATATACGGAGGGAGGCTCCTACGAGCAGTACTTC.

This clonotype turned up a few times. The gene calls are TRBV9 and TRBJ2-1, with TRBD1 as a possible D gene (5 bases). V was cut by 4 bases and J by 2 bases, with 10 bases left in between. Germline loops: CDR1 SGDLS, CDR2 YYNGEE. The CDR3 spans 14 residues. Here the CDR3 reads CASSSQTAYNEQFF. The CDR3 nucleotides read TGTGCCAGCAGCTCCCAGACAGCCTACAATGAGCAGTTCTTC.

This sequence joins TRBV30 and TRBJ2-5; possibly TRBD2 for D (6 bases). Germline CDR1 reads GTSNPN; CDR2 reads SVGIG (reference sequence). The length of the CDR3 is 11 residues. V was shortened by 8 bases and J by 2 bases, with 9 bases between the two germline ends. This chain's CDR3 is CAGREQETQYF. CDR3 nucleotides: TGTGCCGGGCGGGAACAAGAGACCCAGTACTTC.

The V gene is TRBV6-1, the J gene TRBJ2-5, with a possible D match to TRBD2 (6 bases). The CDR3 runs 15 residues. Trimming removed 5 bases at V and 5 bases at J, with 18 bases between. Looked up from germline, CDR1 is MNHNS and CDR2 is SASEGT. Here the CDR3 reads CASSLGPAGGETQYF. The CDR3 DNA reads TGTGCCAGCAGTCTAGGACCAGCGGGTGGGGAGACCCAGTACTTC.

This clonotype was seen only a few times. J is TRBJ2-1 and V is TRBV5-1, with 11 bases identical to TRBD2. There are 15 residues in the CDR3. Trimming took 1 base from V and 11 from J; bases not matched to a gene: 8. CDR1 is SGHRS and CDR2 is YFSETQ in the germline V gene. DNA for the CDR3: TGCGCCAGCAGCTTGTTGGGTACTAGCGGGAGTAAGCAGTTCTTC. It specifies CASSLLGTSGSKQFF.